This entry describes one T cell receptor (beta chain). V shed 3 bases and J shed 2 bases, with 14 bases lying between them. CDR1 and CDR2 (germline): SGHDT, YYEEEE. CDR3 length equals 16 residues. Method: immunoSEQ multiplex PCR; TCRdb's copy keeps in-frame clones and lacks some. The sample includes about 990,000 clones, more than 75% of them seen just once. The data belong to a study of shared clonotypes between healthy human individuals. The origin of this receptor is a man between 18 and 29 years old in good health. Some clones in this sample may be carry-over from other donors' samples. This rearrangement joins TRBV5-6 to TRBJ2-2, with D tentatively TRBD1 or TRBD2 (5 bases each). The sequenced sample consisted of memory CD4+ T cells from PBMCs. Subset in this sample: CD45RA-negative fraction. DNA of the CDR3: TGTGCCAGCAGCTCGCCGGGACCGAGAAACACCGGGGAGCTGTTTTTT. Translation: CASSSPGPRNTGELFF.